This TCR beta chain emerged from a study of CD8 T cells in Susac syndrome. Those who served as multiple sclerosis controls were treatment-naive patients with stable or active relapsing-remitting disease. The CD8+ and CD4+ T cells were negatively isolated, with the TEMRA cells enriched by FACS. An amount of RNA that ranged from roughly 0.5 to 1 ug was reverse transcribed with random hexamers. TCRdb analysed the immunoSEQ multiplex PCR reads with MiXCR anew, one entry per CDR3 protein. The sample contains about 300,000 distinct CDR3 sequences, 85% of which appear only once. In germline, CDR1 is SGHTA, CDR2 FQGTGA. This CDR3 is 13 amino acids long. V was cut by 5 bases and J by 3 bases, with 8 bases left in between.

Sequenced material: CD8+ T cells from PBMCs. The clonotype was recovered from a human donor with multiple sclerosis. The chain employs TRBV7-3 and TRBJ2-1; D is undetermined. The CDR3 DNA sequence: TGTGCCAGCAGCCAAAGCCACTACAATGAGCAGTTCTTC. It encodes CASSQSHYNEQFF. The whole variable domain, filled in from reference TRBV7-3 and TRBJ2-1, reads GAGVSQTPSNKVTEKGKYVELRCDPISGHTALYWYRQSLGQGPEFLIYFQGTGAADDSGLPNDRFFAVRPEGSVSTLKIQRTERGDSAVYLCASSQSHYNEQFFGPGTRLTVL.